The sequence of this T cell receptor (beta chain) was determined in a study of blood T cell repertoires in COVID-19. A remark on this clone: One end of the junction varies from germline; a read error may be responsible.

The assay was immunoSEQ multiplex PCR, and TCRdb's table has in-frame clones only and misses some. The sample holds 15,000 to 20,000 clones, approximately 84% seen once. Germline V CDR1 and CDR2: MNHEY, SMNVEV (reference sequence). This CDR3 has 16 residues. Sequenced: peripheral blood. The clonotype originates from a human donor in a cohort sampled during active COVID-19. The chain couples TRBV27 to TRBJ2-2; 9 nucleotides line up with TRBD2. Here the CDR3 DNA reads TGTGCCAACAGTTTAAGCGGGAGGCTCCTCCCCGGGGAGCTGTTTTTT. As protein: CANSLSGRLLPGELFF.